A selection of T cell receptor beta chains follows, all from one sample in a study of blood T cell repertoires in COVID-19. Profiled with immunoSEQ multiplex PCR; TCRdb holds only in-frame clones, not every one. The sample lists about 140,000 clones, about four fifths seen once, with 1.5% to 2% in the top ten. What was sequenced was PBMCs or T cells enriched from blood (not recorded which). These receptors originate from a woman aged 18-35 years who had been exposed to COVID-19. Each CDR3 is given with its conserved first and last residue. Each record gives: D gene, J gene, V gene, clone size, CDR3 length, CDR3 DNA, CDR3 protein. D genes are given only for firm matches. Clone size is given for some rows only: seen once, a few or many times, or a class if the clone is expanded.

-	TRBJ1-5	TRBV28	-	18	TGTGCCAGCAGTTTAACCCCCCCGTTTAGCACAAGCAATCAGCCCCAGCATTTT	CASSLTPPFSTSNQPQHF
-	TRBJ2-1	TRBV6-2/TRBV6-3	many	15	TGTGCCAGCAGTTACTCCAGGGTTAAGGGCAATGAGCAGTTCTTC	CASSYSRVKGNEQFF
TRBD1	TRBJ1-6	TRBV4-2	-	14	TGTGCCAGCAGCCCTGGACAGGGTAATTCACCCCTCCACTTT	CASSPGQGNSPLHF
TRBD2	TRBJ2-1	TRBV7-3	-	15	TGTGCCAGCAGCTTAACGGCTAGCGGGTACAATGAGCAGTTCTTC	CASSLTASGYNEQFF
TRBD1	TRBJ2-7	TRBV19	-	12	TGTGCCAGTAGAACAGGGGTAGACGAGCAGTACTTC	CASRTGVDEQYF
-	TRBJ1-4	TRBV2	-	11	TGTGCCAGCGACTATGCAGGAAAACTGTTTTTT	CASDYAGKLFF
TRBD1	TRBJ1-1	TRBV6-5	once	14	TGTGCCAGCAGAAGGACAGGGGCGGGGACTGAAGCTTTCTTT	CASRRTGAGTEAFF
-	TRBJ1-1	TRBV7-3	-	15	TGTGCCAGCAGCAAAACGGGGGGCCCTGACACTGAAGCTTTCTTT	CASSKTGGPDTEAFF
-	TRBJ2-7	TRBV7-6	-	15	TGTGCCAGCAGCTTATGGGACAGCGGGGGAAACGAGCAGTACTTC	CASSLWDSGGNEQYF
TRBD1	TRBJ1-1	TRBV5-1	-	17	TGCGCCAGCAGCTTATTTGGGACAGGGGGCGGCGATACTGAAGCTTTCTTT	CASSLFGTGGGDTEAFF
-	TRBJ2-7	TRBV3-1/TRBV3-2	-	11	TGTGCCAGCAGCTCCAGAGGCCCCTTGTACTTC	CASSSRGPLYF
TRBD1	TRBJ1-1	TRBV7-2	-	15	TGTGCCAGCAGCGCTAGACAGGGCCTAGGCACTGAAGCTTTCTTT	CASSARQGLGTEAFF
-	TRBJ2-5	TRBV5-1	-	14	TGCGCCAGCAGCCCGCGGACTCTCCAAGAGACCCAGTACTTC	CASSPRTLQETQYF
-	TRBJ2-7	TRBV6-1	-	13	TGTGCCAGCAGTGAAAGCGGCGAGGGCGAGCAGTACTTC	CASSESGEGEQYF
-	TRBJ1-6	TRBV6-5	-	15	TGTGCCAGCAGTTACTCGGGGGGAGATAATTCACCCCTCCACTTT	CASSYSGGDNSPLHF
-	TRBJ1-4	TRBV7-2	-	14	TGTGCCAGCAGCACTCGGGAGGGTAATGAAAAACTGTTTTTT	CASSTREGNEKLFF
-	TRBJ2-1	TRBV6-5	-	14	TGTGCCAGCATCCGCCTAGCTGGAGGCCATGAGCAGTTCTTC	CASIRLAGGHEQFF
TRBD2	TRBJ2-1	TRBV6-5	-	12	TGTGCCAGCTCCCCGGGTCGACTAGCGGAGTTCTTC	CASSPGRLAEFF
-	TRBJ1-4	TRBV12-3/TRBV12-4	-	13	TGTGCCAGCAGTTTACAGGGGAACGAAAAACTGTTTTTT	CASSLQGNEKLFF
TRBD2	TRBJ2-7	TRBV6-2/TRBV6-3	-	11	TGTGCCAGCAGTGACGACCGAAGCGGGAACTTC	CASSDDRSGNF
TRBD1	TRBJ1-5	TRBV28	-	14	TGTGCCAGCAGTTCGGACAGGGATTATCAGCCCCAGCATTTT	CASSSDRDYQPQHF